This paragraph covers one T cell receptor (beta chain) sequence. This clonotype was seen at least ten times. Its binding antigen is unknown. One base away there is no much larger clone; base qualities are not given. The sample comes from a study of T-cell reconstitution after alpha-beta-depleted transplantation in children listed by TCRdb under 2016. About the investigation overall: Using TCR repertoire profiling, the study followed T-cell immune reconstitution in a quantitative way in children after TCRalphabeta/CD19-depleted allogeneic hematopoietic cell transplantation. Broad study findings and their caveats: In some patients, high TCRbeta diversity at day 60 was attributed to recipient T cells and intrathymic progenitors that had survived conditioning. The frequencies of hyperexpanded clones fell over the following months, and after one year, T-cell counts and TCRbeta diversity were mostly attributed to newly produced T cells. The apparently early recovery of alphabetaT-cell counts about two months after transplant reportedly depended on only several hundred rapidly expanded clones that came from non-depleted graft cells.

Taken from cysteine to phenylalanine, the CDR3 has 16 residues. Only the CDR3 part of the read is kept: 48 bases, read in frame from the first base. The germline V gene specifies MRHNA as CDR1 and SNTAGT as CDR2. V loses 2 bases at its end and J loses 2 bases; junction bases beyond the gene matches: 7. The treatment or condition tag for this specimen amounts to: allogeneic hematopoietic cell transplantation with graft depleted of TCRalphabeta T cells and CD19 B cells. The children who served as transplant recipients had been given grafts of TCRalphabeta/CD19-depleted allogeneic hematopoietic cells. Library construction relied on PCR. Sequencing was carried out with an Illumina HiSeq 2500. Molecular barcoding was employed in the preparation of TCR libraries, with unique molecular identifiers being used to normalize TCRbeta repertoire quantification. TCRdb applied fastp at Q25 and MiXCR to the public reads, then kept only in-frame beta chains. Entries are consolidated by CDR3 protein sequence, retaining the most common genes and DNA. In all, the sample holds a few hundred thousand distinct CDR3 sequences, and around 7.3% of those were seen once. The ten largest clonotypes hold 9.1% of the sample.

The clonotype comes from a female patient aged 2 to 10 who had a stem cell transplant for Fanconi anemia, so the T cells may come from the graft donor. Here the chain combines TRBV6-4 and TRBJ2-3; 7 bases in the junction line up with TRBD2. This sample comprised peripheral blood, obtained 360 days after TCRalphabeta/CD19-depleted stem cell transplant. The CDR3 is CASSDGAGVPTDTQYF. The base sequence is TGTGCCAGCAGTGACGGGGCGGGAGTCCCCACAGATACGCAGTATTTT.